A selection of T cell receptor beta chains follows, all from one sample in a study of OX40 agonist ivuxolimab in advanced cancers. The data were produced by immunoSEQ multiplex PCR, yet TCRdb's version contains in-frame clones alone and is incomplete. The table shows some 100,000 clones, with roughly 84% occurring only once. This material consisted of CD4+ or CD8+ T cells sorted from blood, taken in a trial of the OX40 agonist ivuxolimab. The receptors shown here come from an adult with an advanced solid tumor such as melanoma, head and neck, liver or kidney cancer. The CDR3 runs from the conserved cysteine through the conserved F or W. The D gene is left open where the match is weak. Some rows mark clone size as missing; the rest say once, few, many or name a class of expanded clone.

v_call: TRBV6-1; j_call: TRBJ1-1; d_call: -; clone_size: -; cdr3_aa: CASTAEGETEAFF; cdr3_nt: TGTGCCAGCACCGCGGAGGGTGAGACTGAAGCTTTCTTT
v_call: TRBV16; j_call: TRBJ1-3; d_call: -; clone_size: -; cdr3_aa: CASSQTGSGNTIYF; cdr3_nt: TGTGCCAGCAGCCAAACAGGGAGCGGGAACACCATATATTTT
v_call: TRBV27; j_call: TRBJ1-1; d_call: -; clone_size: -; cdr3_aa: CASSLRRSRGLLISNTEAFF; cdr3_nt: TGTGCCAGCAGTTTACGTAGAAGTCGAGGACTCCTGATATCGAACACTGAAGCTTTCTTT
v_call: TRBV6-5; j_call: TRBJ1-6; d_call: -; clone_size: -; cdr3_aa: CASSSSHNTGASPLHF; cdr3_nt: -
v_call: TRBV28; j_call: TRBJ1-1; d_call: -; clone_size: -; cdr3_aa: CASSSPRNTEAFF; cdr3_nt: TGTGCCAGCAGCTCCCCACGTAACACTGAAGCTTTCTTT
v_call: TRBV27; j_call: TRBJ2-2; d_call: -; clone_size: -; cdr3_aa: CASSLSWNTGELFF; cdr3_nt: TGTGCCAGCAGTTTATCTTGGAACACCGGGGAGCTGTTTTTT
v_call: TRBV11-3; j_call: TRBJ2-7; d_call: -; clone_size: few; cdr3_aa: CASSLQGISYEQYF; cdr3_nt: TGTGCCAGCAGCCTTCAGGGTATCTCCTACGAGCAGTACTTC
v_call: TRBV28; j_call: TRBJ2-5; d_call: -; clone_size: -; cdr3_aa: CASSLPVIFGLDPGEETQYF; cdr3_nt: TGTGCCAGCAGTTTACCGGTTATCTTCGGGTTAGACCCTGGGGAAGAGACCCAGTACTTC
v_call: TRBV13; j_call: TRBJ2-2; d_call: TRBD1; clone_size: -; cdr3_aa: CASSSYGTGGDTGELFF; cdr3_nt: TGTGCCAGCAGCTCTTATGGCACAGGGGGTGACACCGGGGAGCTGTTTTTT
v_call: TRBV6-5; j_call: TRBJ2-5; d_call: TRBD1; clone_size: once; cdr3_aa: CASSRGQRETQYF; cdr3_nt: TGTGCCAGCAGTAGGGGGCAGCGGGAGACCCAGTACTTC
v_call: TRBV5-4; j_call: TRBJ2-5; d_call: -; clone_size: -; cdr3_aa: CASSLVSDQETQYF; cdr3_nt: TGTGCCAGCAGCTTGGTTAGCGACCAAGAGACCCAGTACTTC
v_call: TRBV27; j_call: TRBJ2-7; d_call: -; clone_size: -; cdr3_aa: CASSSGGRGLREQYF; cdr3_nt: TGTGCCAGCAGTTCCGGGGGCAGGGGATTAAGGGAGCAGTACTTC
v_call: TRBV9; j_call: TRBJ2-3; d_call: -; clone_size: few; cdr3_aa: CASTTGGGLGDTQYF; cdr3_nt: TGTGCCAGCACCACAGGAGGGGGGCTGGGAGATACGCAGTATTTT
v_call: TRBV5-1; j_call: TRBJ1-2; d_call: -; clone_size: -; cdr3_aa: CASSLPDYGYTF; cdr3_nt: TGCGCCAGCAGCTTGCCGGACTATGGCTACACCTTC
v_call: TRBV28; j_call: TRBJ2-7; d_call: TRBD1; clone_size: -; cdr3_aa: CASSLDRGLPYEQYF; cdr3_nt: TGTGCCAGCAGTTTGGACAGGGGGTTGCCCTACGAGCAGTACTTC
v_call: TRBV6-6; j_call: TRBJ1-5; d_call: -; clone_size: -; cdr3_aa: CASSRDRDQPQHF; cdr3_nt: TGTGCCAGCAGCCGGGATCGAGATCAGCCCCAGCATTTT
v_call: TRBV5-1; j_call: TRBJ2-1; d_call: -; clone_size: -; cdr3_aa: CASSFRPGAPISSYNEQFF; cdr3_nt: TGCGCCAGCAGCTTCCGACCGGGGGCCCCTATAAGCTCCTACAATGAGCAGTTCTTC
v_call: TRBV7-2; j_call: TRBJ1-2; d_call: -; clone_size: -; cdr3_aa: CASSLGRDGYTF; cdr3_nt: TGTGCCAGCAGCTTGGGGAGGGATGGCTACACCTTC
v_call: TRBV7-9; j_call: TRBJ2-2; d_call: TRBD1; clone_size: -; cdr3_aa: CASSSDRATGELFF; cdr3_nt: TGTGCCAGCAGTTCCGACAGGGCCACCGGGGAGCTGTTTTTT
v_call: TRBV7-9; j_call: TRBJ2-4; d_call: TRBD2; clone_size: -; cdr3_aa: CASSIAGGRDIQYF; cdr3_nt: TGTGCCAGCAGCATCGCGGGGGGCCGGGACATTCAGTACTTC
v_call: TRBV11-2; j_call: TRBJ2-7; d_call: -; clone_size: few; cdr3_aa: CASSSAPRGRVSYEQYF; cdr3_nt: TGTGCCAGCAGCTCCGCCCCCCGCGGCAGGGTCTCCTACGAGCAGTACTTC
v_call: TRBV5-6; j_call: TRBJ2-5; d_call: -; clone_size: once; cdr3_aa: CASSLIAKETQYF; cdr3_nt: TGTGCCAGCAGCTTGATAGCTAAAGAGACCCAGTACTTC
v_call: TRBV7-2; j_call: TRBJ1-6; d_call: TRBD1; clone_size: -; cdr3_aa: CASSLATGKDSPLHF; cdr3_nt: TGTGCCAGCAGCTTAGCGACAGGGAAGGATTCACCCCTCCACTTT
v_call: TRBV4-1; j_call: TRBJ2-1; d_call: TRBD1; clone_size: -; cdr3_aa: CASSQPDRGYFNEQFF; cdr3_nt: TGCGCCAGCAGCCAACCAGACAGGGGATACTTCAATGAGCAGTTCTTC
v_call: TRBV19; j_call: TRBJ1-4; d_call: -; clone_size: -; cdr3_aa: CASSNGRTNEKLFF; cdr3_nt: TGTGCCAGTAGTAACGGGAGAACTAATGAAAAACTGTTTTTT
v_call: TRBV6-6; j_call: TRBJ1-2; d_call: -; clone_size: -; cdr3_aa: CASSQDPDPPEGYTF; cdr3_nt: TGTGCCAGCAGCCAAGACCCTGACCCTCCGGAAGGCTACACCTTC
v_call: TRBV27; j_call: TRBJ1-5; d_call: -; clone_size: few; cdr3_aa: CASSHNTGNQPQHF; cdr3_nt: TGTGCCAGCAGTCACAATACAGGTAATCAGCCCCAGCATTTT
v_call: TRBV2; j_call: TRBJ1-5; d_call: -; clone_size: -; cdr3_aa: CASSDRGYQPQHF; cdr3_nt: TGTGCCAGCAGTGACAGGGGATATCAGCCCCAGCATTTT